This TCR beta chain derives from a study of shared clonotypes between healthy human individuals (dated by TCRdb to 2020 to 2021). Describing the broader study: A couple of women and a few men aged 18 to 49 years were included in the cohort. For each donor, CD4 naive and CD4 memory were each run on three plates, CD8 naive on two plates, and CD8 memory on one plate. To estimate repertoire size and how much clonotypes are shared between individuals, the study performed deep sequencing of blood TCR repertoires from roughly five healthy adults. To increase sequencing depth and limit assay-specific biases, TCR repertoire library preparation and sequencing were carried out by different laboratories using diverse techniques. Between about 0.8 and 8.9 billion PBMCs per donor were obtained by leukapheresis.

For this clone: Its antigen remains undetermined. One base away there is no much larger clone; base qualities are not given.

Paper-wide results and their limitations: The genetic and exposure-history diversity represented was limited by the small number of donors. Sampling was restricted to blood, and TCR repertoires in tissues likely differ from the TCR repertoires found in blood. Compared with non-shared clonotypes, clonotypes shared by all four sorted-subset donors had higher generation probabilities. Even with the large sequencing depth, rarefaction of the sorted-subset datasets indicated that sequencing was incomplete. Estimated clonotype richness was generally larger for naive than for memory subsets. Pairwise subsampling indicated that sequencing depth was expected to affect the degree of clonotype sharing among donors. Around 5% of naive CD4, 3.5% of naive CD8, 2% to 2.5% of memory CD4, and 0.35% to 0.5% of memory CD8 clonotypes were shared across a few donors.

There are 14 amino acids in the CDR3, from cysteine to phenylalanine inclusive. CDR3 DNA is the only sequence kept; it has 42 bases, read in frame from the first base. The trim is 3 bases for V and 3 bases for J, with a gap of 12 bases between the germline ends. CDR1 and CDR2 are read off the germline V gene as SGHNT and YENEEA. Using the deep immunoSEQ assay, TCR CDR3 regions were amplified from genomic DNA by multiplex PCR. Extracted genomic DNA from each cell subset was spread evenly across all wells of several immunoSEQ 96-well plates, with each plate serving as a replicate. Each replicate PCR for sorted subsets received 150 to 250 ng genomic DNA, equal to roughly 29,000 T cell genomes. The purified libraries were quantified using a Qubit 3.0 fluorometer, sized with a Bioanalyzer 2100, and then quantified again using the KAPA Library Quantification kit. A separate single-read 150-cycle Illumina NextSeq 550 flow cell was used to sequence each immunoSEQ 96-well plate. The original methods were these. Because only junctional sequences without quality scores were contained in the immunoSEQ output, filtering matching that applied to full-length reads could not be performed. To assign V/J genes and CDR3, sequences were annotated against IMGT germline references using PyIR, a Python wrapper for IgBLAST v1.9. Reads were filtered out if the reads had weak V/J assignments (E-value above 1e-6), no CDR3, stop codons, out-of-frame junctions, or ambiguous translated residues. A V3J clonotype was defined by an identical inferred V gene, J gene, and CDR3 amino acid sequence. Percentage overlap between repertoires was calculated by dividing the number of shared unique clonotypes by the size of the smaller repertoire. RTK rarefaction, the Chao1 estimator, and Recon v2.1 estimates of unobserved clonotypes were used to assess repertoire richness. For all TCRbeta clonotypes obtained by the gDNA method from four donors, generation probabilities were computed with OLGA. TCRdb retrieved this table from immuneACCESS and kept in-frame rearrangements only. Not all clones are present; in checked studies, unresolved V genes account for under half, and no reason is known for the remainder. The DNA was the basis for D and trimming; V, J and clone size are from that table. Counted in this sample were approximately 2.5 million clones; over 85% of them appeared once. Of the sample, roughly 0.36% falls within the top ten clones.

The donors were healthy, HIV-negative adults with no recently reported acute infections or vaccinations. Every donor was a Caucasian adult living in Nashville, Tennessee, USA. CD4+ T cells were enriched by magnetic negative selection; naive cells were then positively selected on CD45RA, and the negative fraction formed the memory subset. After blood collection by leukapheresis, PBMCs were isolated using Ficoll-Histopaque density gradient centrifugation and then cryopreserved in the vapor phase of liquid nitrogen. Purity and quantity of every magnetically sorted T cell population were checked by analytical flow cytometry. Genomic DNA was isolated from every sorted fraction and measured by UV absorbance on a Nanodrop 2000c.

The chain was built from TRBV11-3 and TRBJ2-7; the D gene is possibly TRBD1, with 5 bases matching. Sequencing was carried out using naive CD4+ T cells from PBMCs. In light of the paper, this sample's cell subset or site label describes: CD45RA+ positively selected. The clonotype was recovered from a man younger than 30 in good health. Some clones in this sample may be carry-over from other donors' samples. At the DNA level, the sequence is TGTGCCAGCAGCTTTCGGAGTAGGGGCTACGAGCAGTACTTC. Translated, this is CASSFRSRGYEQYF.